The clone carrying this TCR beta chain rates as large (0.1 to 1%). This entry is derived from a study of T cell changes during pregnancy in multiple sclerosis. CDR3 length: 13 residues. With 5 bases removed from V and 6 bases from J, the gap between germline ends came to 15 bases. The V gene's germline CDR1 is GTSNPN and CDR2 SVGIG (reference sequence). Data came from immunoSEQ multiplex PCR; TCRdb stores just in-frame clones and leaves some out. The sample has fewer than 20,000 clones; roughly 87% are singletons. Specimen: CD8+ T cells from peripheral blood mononuclear cells, collected in the second trimester of pregnancy. J is TRBJ2-3 and V is TRBV30; maybe TRBD2 (5 bases). The clonotype originates from a female donor in good health, enrolled as a control in a pregnancy study. In DNA, the CDR3 is TGTGCCTGGGGAGGAGATGTTGTCGATACGCAGTATTTT. It codes for CAWGGDVVDTQYF.